This T cell receptor (beta chain) originates from a study of breast tumors, draining lymph nodes, adjacent tissues (dated by TCRdb to between 2015 and 2016). Regarding the study in general: The study compared TCR beta repertoires across tumor, adjacent nontumor tissue and axillary lymph nodes from breast cancer patients. In human breast cancer, the study set out to assess how tumor, surrounding tissue and draining lymph node repertoires relate to one another and whether T cells might be exchanged between them. General study outcomes and caveats: Tumor T-cell repertoires showed less diversity than lymph node repertoires and more diversity than nontumor tissue repertoires, and tumor T-cell repertoires showed preferential V and J gene usage. The data were considered consistent with the idea that most tumor T cells come from the lymph node and then expand in tumor tissue. Tumor and nontumor tissue repertoires were significantly more similar in luminal-like than in basal-like breast cancer. The study presented the conclusion that tumor T cells originate in lymph nodes as consistent with a hypothesis, not as something directly demonstrated.

From the cysteine up to the phenylalanine, the CDR3 has a length of 15 residues. Just CDR3 DNA is preserved here, 45 bases in frame from base 1. The germline V gene (reference sequence) supplies CDR1 DFQATT and CDR2 SNEGSKA. Germline trimming amounts to 5 bases on V and 5 bases on J, with 9 as the count of junction bases outside the gene matches. This clonotype came up many times. Its antigen target is currently unknown. No much larger clone exists at a distance of one base, and base qualities are not known. The run used an Illumina HiSeq 2000. TCR beta chain libraries were generated by multiplex PCR amplification. High-throughput sequencing was used to analyze the amplified TCR beta chain products. Starting from the raw public reads, TCRdb applied fastp trimming at Q25, assembled clones with MiXCR and retained in-frame beta chains. Under each unique CDR3 protein, matching rows form one entry showing the most common genes and DNA. The sample contains about 52,000 distinct CDR3 sequences, 35% to 50% of them found a single time. The top ten clonotypes cover roughly a tenth of the sample.

The TCR sequence derives from a female donor with breast cancer. Some clones in this sample may be carry-over from other donors' samples. Sequencing was done on a sample of breast tumor tissue. The V gene is TRBV20-1 and the J gene is TRBJ1-5, with TRBD1 identical over 10 junction bases. The bases are TGCAGTGCTTTTACTGCGACAGGGGGCTATCAGCCCCAGCATTTT. Its product reads: CSAFTATGGYQPQHF.